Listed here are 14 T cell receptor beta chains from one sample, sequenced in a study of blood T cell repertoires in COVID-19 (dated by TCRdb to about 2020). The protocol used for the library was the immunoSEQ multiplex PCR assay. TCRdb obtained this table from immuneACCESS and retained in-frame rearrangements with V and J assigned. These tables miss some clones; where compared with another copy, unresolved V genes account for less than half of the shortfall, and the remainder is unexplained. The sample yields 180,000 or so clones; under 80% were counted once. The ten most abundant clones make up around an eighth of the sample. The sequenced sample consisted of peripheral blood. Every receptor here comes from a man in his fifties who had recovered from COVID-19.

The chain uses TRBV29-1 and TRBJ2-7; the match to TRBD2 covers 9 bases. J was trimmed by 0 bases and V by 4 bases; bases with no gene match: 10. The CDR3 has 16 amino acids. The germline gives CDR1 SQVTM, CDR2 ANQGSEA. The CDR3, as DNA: TGCAGCGTTGCTGGTTGGGCGGGAGGGTCCTCCTACGAGCAGTACTTC. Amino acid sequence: CSVAGWAGGSSYEQYF.

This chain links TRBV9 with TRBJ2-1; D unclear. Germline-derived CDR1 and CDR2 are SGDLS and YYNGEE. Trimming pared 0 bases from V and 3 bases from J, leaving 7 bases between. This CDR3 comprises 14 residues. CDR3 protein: CASSVAGNYNEQFF. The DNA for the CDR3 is TGTGCCAGCAGCGTAGCGGGTAACTACAATGAGCAGTTCTTC.

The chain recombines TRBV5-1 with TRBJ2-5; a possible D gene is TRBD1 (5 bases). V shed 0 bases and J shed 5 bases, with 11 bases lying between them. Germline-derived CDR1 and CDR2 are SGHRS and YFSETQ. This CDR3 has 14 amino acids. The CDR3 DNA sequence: TGCGCCAGCAGCTTGGGTGTGACAGCCGAGACCCAGTACTTC. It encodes CASSLGVTAETQYF.

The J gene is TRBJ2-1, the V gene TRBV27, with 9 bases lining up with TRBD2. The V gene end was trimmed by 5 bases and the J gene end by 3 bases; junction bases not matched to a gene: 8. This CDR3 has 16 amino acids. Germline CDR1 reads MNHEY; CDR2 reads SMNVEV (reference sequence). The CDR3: CASSTRAGGNYNEQFF. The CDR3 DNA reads TGTGCCAGCAGTACCCGGGCGGGAGGGAACTACAATGAGCAGTTCTTC.

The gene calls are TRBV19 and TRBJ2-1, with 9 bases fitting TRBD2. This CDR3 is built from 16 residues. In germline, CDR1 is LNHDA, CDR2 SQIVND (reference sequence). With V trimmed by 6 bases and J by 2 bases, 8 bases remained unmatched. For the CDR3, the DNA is TGTGCCAGTAGCATCGATAGCGGGAGCCCCTACAATGAGCAGTTCTTC. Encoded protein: CASSIDSGSPYNEQFF.

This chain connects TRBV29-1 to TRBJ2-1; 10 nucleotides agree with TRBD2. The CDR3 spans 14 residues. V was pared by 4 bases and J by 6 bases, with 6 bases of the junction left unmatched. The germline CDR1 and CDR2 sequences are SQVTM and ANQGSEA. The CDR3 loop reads CSVVLSGRANEQFF. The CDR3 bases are TGCAGCGTTGTATTGAGCGGGAGGGCCAATGAGCAGTTCTTC.

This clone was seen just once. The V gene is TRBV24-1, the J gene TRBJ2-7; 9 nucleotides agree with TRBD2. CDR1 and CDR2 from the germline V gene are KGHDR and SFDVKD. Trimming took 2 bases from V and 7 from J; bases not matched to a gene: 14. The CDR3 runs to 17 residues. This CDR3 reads CATSDSVDSGSYREQYF. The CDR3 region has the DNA TGTGCCACCAGTGATTCCGTGGATAGCGGGAGTTATAGGGAGCAGTACTTC.

CDR3 protein: CASSRGTFSNTGELFF. CDR3 nucleotides: TGTGCCAGCAGCCGGGGGACGTTTTCGAACACCGGGGAGCTGTTTTTT. The chain joins TRBV13 to TRBJ2-2, with a weak D call TRBD2 (6 bases). V gave up 5 bases and J gave up 0 bases, with 13 bases separating them. Germline-derived CDR1 and CDR2 are PRHDT and FYEKMQ (reference sequence). CDR3 size: 16 residues.

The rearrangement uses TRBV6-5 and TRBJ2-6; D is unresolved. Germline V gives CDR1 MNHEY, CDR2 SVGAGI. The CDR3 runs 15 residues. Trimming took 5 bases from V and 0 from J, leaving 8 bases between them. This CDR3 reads CASSPTSSGANVLTF. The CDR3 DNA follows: TGTGCCAGCAGTCCCACCAGCTCTGGGGCCAACGTCCTGACTTTC.

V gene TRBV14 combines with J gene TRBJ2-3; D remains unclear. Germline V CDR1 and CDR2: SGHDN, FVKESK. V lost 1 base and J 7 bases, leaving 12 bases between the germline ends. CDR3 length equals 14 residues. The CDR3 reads CASSQVLSGYTQYF. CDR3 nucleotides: TGTGCCAGCAGCCAAGTTCTTTCCGGGTATACGCAGTATTTT. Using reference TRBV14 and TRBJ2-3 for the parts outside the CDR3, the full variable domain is EAGVTQFPSHSVIEKGQTVTLRCDPISGHDNLYWYRRVMGKEIKFLLHFVKESKQDESGMPNNRFLAERTGGTYSTLKVQPAELEDSGVYFCASSQVLSGYTQYFGPGTRLTVL.

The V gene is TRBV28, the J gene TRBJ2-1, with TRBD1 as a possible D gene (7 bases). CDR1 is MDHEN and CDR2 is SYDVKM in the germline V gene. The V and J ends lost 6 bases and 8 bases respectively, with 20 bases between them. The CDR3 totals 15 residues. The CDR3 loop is CASRSPEGAGDEQFF. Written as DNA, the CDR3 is TGTGCCAGCAGATCCCCGGAGGGGGCAGGGGATGAGCAGTTCTTC.

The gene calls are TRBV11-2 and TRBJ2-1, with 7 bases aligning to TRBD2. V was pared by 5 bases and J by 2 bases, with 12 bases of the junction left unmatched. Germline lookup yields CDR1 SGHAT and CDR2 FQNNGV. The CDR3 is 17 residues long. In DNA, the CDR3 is TGTGCCAGCAGCCCGAGGGAGGGCGGCTTAACCTACAATGAGCAGTTCTTC. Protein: CASSPREGGLTYNEQFF.

The CDR3 nucleotides read TGTGCCAGCAGCTTACAGGGATTCGATGGCTACACCTTC. Amino acids: CASSLQGFDGYTF. V and J are TRBV7-2 and TRBJ1-2, with D tentatively TRBD1 (5 bases). CDR1 is SGHTA and CDR2 is FQGNSA in the germline V gene. The CDR3 is 13 residues long. Trimming took 2 bases from V and 6 from J, leaving 10 bases between them.

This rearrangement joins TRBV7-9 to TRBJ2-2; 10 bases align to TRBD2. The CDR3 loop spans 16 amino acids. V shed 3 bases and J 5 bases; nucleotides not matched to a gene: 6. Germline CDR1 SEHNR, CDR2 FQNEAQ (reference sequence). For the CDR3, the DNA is TGTGCCAGCAGCTTTGCCGGGACTAGCGAAACCGGGGAGCTGTTTTTT. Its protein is CASSFAGTSETGELFF.